This section outlines one T cell receptor beta chain sequence together with its context. This entry is derived from a study of blood T cell repertoires in COVID-19. Study-wide context: Samples representing acute and convalescent COVID-19 were sourced from the United States, Italy and Spain. Nucleic acid was either cDNA or gDNA, and it came from T cells, B-cell-depleted T cells, or PBMCs.

Followed longitudinally, the Seattle patients had been enrolled during active infection. Clones were read by immunoSEQ multiplex PCR, and TCRdb kept only the in-frame ones, dropping some. Of some 71,000 clones listed, under 90% are singletons. The CDR3 extends over 13 amino acids. V gave up 5 bases and J gave up 6 bases; unmatched junction bases: 6. Germline assignment: CDR1 SGHAT and CDR2 FQDESV (reference sequence). The specimen was peripheral blood. The receptor's source is a man aged 50 to 59 with COVID-19, enrolled during active disease. The rearrangement links TRBV11-1 to TRBJ1-1; 7 nucleotides line up with TRBD1. The CDR3 spells CASSPGQLSEAFF. CDR3 nucleotides: TGTGCCAGCAGCCCGGGACAGCTTTCTGAAGCTTTCTTT.